This TCR beta chain was recorded in a study of T cell repertoires in cytomegalovirus infection. In the study overall: A matching HLA type, together with CMV infection, was signaled by public TCR beta signatures.

Findings and limits, study-wide: Dominant in the ex vivo response were TCR beta clonotypes restricted by HLA-C and specific for CMV. Cumulative frequency of public TCR beta families picked out carriers of CMV plus the relevant HLA.

MiXCR, applied by TCRdb to the reads, yields one record per CDR3 protein. The profile shows tens of thousands of distinct CDR3 sequences, 33% of them singletons. From germline, CDR1 is MDHEN and CDR2 SYDVKM. V was clipped by 5 bases and J by 2 bases, with 15 bases between them. The CDR3 consists of 15 residues. This clonotype was recorded a few times. Its specificity is not known. The receptor was isolated from a human donor in good health (CMV status not recorded). Some clones in this sample may be carry-over from other donors' samples. The specimen was PBMCs, sequenced either directly or after in vitro stimulation (not recorded which). The V gene is TRBV28, the J gene TRBJ2-5; no clear D. CDR3 residues: CASSKLENTQETQYF. The CDR3 DNA reads as TGTGCCAGCAGTAAGCTGGAAAACACTCAAGAGACCCAGTACTTC.